These 21 T cell receptor beta chains came from one sample sequenced in a study of T cell repertoires in cytomegalovirus infection. TCRdb recomputed calls from the reads with MiXCR, one row per CDR3 protein. The table has some 940,000 distinct CDR3 sequences, roughly a third seen once; the top ten hold around an eighth. Their antigen targets remain unknown. The sequenced sample was cultured CD8+ T cells from PBMCs, obtained from culture after CMV antigen stimulation. Receptors were obtained from a human donor in good health (CMV status not recorded). Some clones in this sample may be carry-over from other donors' samples.

This rearrangement joins TRBV5-1 to TRBJ1-4, with D tentatively TRBD1 (5 bases). In germline, CDR1 is SGHRS, CDR2 YFSETQ. V was shortened by 4 bases and J by 13 bases, with 26 bases between the two germline ends. This CDR3 is built from 16 residues. The CDR3 region has the DNA TGCGCCAGCAGCGCACGGATGGGGGACGCTCCTTACGGACTGTTTTTT. This sequence encodes CASSARMGDAPYGLFF.

In its sample, this clonotype was seen many times. CDR3 protein: CASSPTVDWWGYTF. In DNA form, the CDR3 reads TGTGCCAGCAGCCCGACTGTCGACTGGTGGGGCTACACCTTC. The chain couples TRBV7-9 to TRBJ1-2; D gene unclear. The V end lost 5 bases, the J end lost 8 bases, and 18 bases lay between the germline ends. Germline-derived CDR1 and CDR2 are SEHNR and FQNEAQ (reference sequence). The CDR3 length is 14 residues.

The J gene is TRBJ2-1, the V gene TRBV12-5; 10 bases map to TRBD1. The junction had 10 bases not matched to a gene; V was cut back by 6 bases and J by 8 bases. Germline V gene lookup returns CDR1 LGHNT and CDR2 FRNRAP. This CDR3 contains 15 residues. Written as DNA, the CDR3 is TGTGCTAGTGGCCCCCCCGGGACAGGGGTTGATGAGCAGTTCTTC. Amino acids: CASGPPGTGVDEQFF.

The chain joins TRBV7-9 to TRBJ1-2; the match to TRBD1 covers 8 bases. V lost 2 bases, J lost 3 bases, and 14 bases stayed unmatched. CDR3 length equals 18 residues. Germline assignment: CDR1 SEHNR and CDR2 FQNEAQ (reference sequence). CDR3 sequence (DNA): TGTGCCAGCAGCTTAACGGACAGGGCTTCGCCCTTGGACTATGGCTACACCTTC. Translation gives CASSLTDRASPLDYGYTF. The full variable domain, completed using reference TRBV7-9 and TRBJ1-2, is DTGVSQNPRHKITKRGQNVTFRCDPISEHNRLYWYRQTLGQGPEFLTYFQNEAQLEKSRLLSDRFSAERPKGSFSTLEIQRTEQGDSAMYLCASSLTDRASPLDYGYTFGSGTRLTVV.

This clonotype was observed a handful of times. This chain connects TRBV28 to TRBJ1-5; D ambiguous. The germline CDR1 and CDR2 sequences are MDHEN and SYDVKM. Deletions cut 8 bases from V and 0 bases from J, with 17 bases between. The length of the CDR3 is 16 residues. The CDR3 protein is CASGEGSLYSNQPQHF. The CDR3 DNA reads TGTGCCAGCGGTGAGGGATCCTTGTATAGCAATCAGCCCCAGCATTTT.

This clonotype was seen a handful of times. The V call is TRBV4-1, the J call TRBJ2-7, with 7 bases identical to TRBD1. This CDR3 is 14 amino acids long. Germline CDR1 is MGHRA and CDR2 is YSYEKL. V dropped 0 bases and J dropped 2; count of bases not matched to a gene: 1. CDR3 amino acids: CASSQDGTAYEQYF. The CDR3 bases are TGCGCCAGCAGCCAAGATGGGACAGCCTACGAGCAGTACTTC.

The chain couples TRBV7-6 to TRBJ2-7, with D possibly matching TRBD2 (5 bases). This CDR3 spans 14 amino acids. The germline CDR1 and CDR2 sequences are SGHVS and FNYEAQ. V lost 2 bases and J 5 bases, leaving 13 bases between the germline ends. As DNA, the CDR3 is TGTGCCAGCAGCTTACAGGACTCTCGGGACGAGCAGTACTTC. It is translated as CASSLQDSRDEQYF.

V is TRBV2 and J is TRBJ2-3, with a tentative D call TRBD1 (5 bases). V was clipped by 7 bases and J by 2 bases, with 10 bases between them. The CDR3 extends over 13 amino acids. Germline values: CDR1 SNHLY, CDR2 FYNNEI. The CDR3 nucleotides are TGTGCCAGCAAGGGGCAGCTCACAGATACGCAGTATTTT. As protein: CASKGQLTDTQYF. Filled out from reference TRBV2 and TRBJ2-3, the complete variable domain reads EPEVTQTPSHQVTQMGQEVILRCVPISNHLYFYWYRQILGQKVEFLVSFYNNEISEKSEIFDDQFSVERPDGSNFTLKIRSTKLEDSAMYFCASKGQLTDTQYFGPGTRLTVL.

This clonotype showed up just a few times. The chain combines TRBV7-9 with TRBJ2-6; D gene uncertain. CDR1 SEHNR and CDR2 FQNEAQ come from the germline V gene (reference sequence). V shed 1 base and J shed 5 bases, with 6 bases lying between them. CDR3 length: 14 residues. As DNA, the CDR3 is TGTGCCAGCAGCTTAGTGGCCTGGGCCAACGTCCTGACTTTC. Protein sequence: CASSLVAWANVLTF.

The chain uses TRBV27 and TRBJ2-1; no clear D. Germline V gene sequence: CDR1 MNHEY, CDR2 SMNVEV (reference sequence). The CDR3 spans 15 residues. V was pared by 4 bases and J by 5 bases, with 15 bases between. The CDR3 reads CASSSLVRSDNEQFF. DNA of the CDR3: TGTGCCAGCAGTTCCCTTGTAAGGTCAGACAATGAGCAGTTCTTC.

The gene calls are TRBV4-1 and TRBJ2-1; D unclear. The CDR3 is 15 amino acids. The V end was cut by 0 bases, the J end by 10 bases, with 16 bases between. The germline V gene encodes CDR1 MGHRA and CDR2 YSYEKL. CDR3 sequence: CASSQEAVSELEQFF. The DNA of the CDR3 is TGCGCCAGCAGCCAAGAGGCAGTCTCCGAGCTAGAGCAGTTCTTC.

Only a few counts were recorded for this clonotype. The chain links TRBV13 to TRBJ2-1; TRBD1 might be the D (5 bases). This CDR3 comprises 13 residues. V dropped 3 bases and J dropped 5 bases, with 8 bases sitting between them. From germline, CDR1 is PRHDT and CDR2 FYEKMQ (reference sequence). The CDR3 reads CASSFLQDNEQFF. The CDR3 region has the DNA TGTGCCAGCAGCTTCTTACAGGACAATGAGCAGTTCTTC.

This clonotype was observed once. The chain is built from TRBV2 and TRBJ2-1; 8 positions match TRBD2. The V and J ends lost 10 bases and 8 bases, in that order; junction bases with no gene match: 13. Germline assignment: CDR1 SNHLY and CDR2 FYNNEI. The CDR3 spans 14 residues. CDR3 in amino acids: CATWGGLVLDEQFF. The CDR3 DNA reads TGTGCCACATGGGGGGGACTAGTCTTGGATGAGCAGTTCTTC.

Many counts were recorded for this clonotype. This sequence joins TRBV7-2 and TRBJ1-2, with 10 bases identical to TRBD1. Germline-derived CDR1 and CDR2 are SGHTA and FQGNSA. V lost 5 bases to trimming and J lost 6 bases; unmatched junction nucleotides: 15. CDR3 length: 17 residues. CDR3 nucleotide sequence: TGTGCCAGCAGCCAGTCGACAGGGGGCGGGATGGAGGATGGCTACACCTTC. It yields the protein CASSQSTGGGMEDGYTF. Full variable domain (rest looked up from reference TRBV7-2 and TRBJ1-2): GAGVSQSPSNKVTEKGKDVELRCDPISGHTALYWYRQSLGQGLEFLIYFQGNSAPDKSGLPSDRFSAERTGGSVSTLTIQRTQQEDSAVYLCASSQSTGGGMEDGYTFGSGTRLTVV.

The rearrangement uses TRBV27 and TRBJ2-2, with 7 bases identical to TRBD1. The ends lost 8 bases at V and 0 bases at J; junction bases unmatched: 6. This CDR3 comprises 15 residues. Germline CDR1 MNHEY, CDR2 SMNVEV (reference sequence). The CDR3 bases are TGTGCCAGCCGCAGGACAGGATCGAACACCGGGGAGCTGTTTTTT. It translates to CASRRTGSNTGELFF.

In the case of this clonotype: A junction boundary mismatches the germline segment, possibly from a read error. The rearrangement links TRBV14 to TRBJ2-3; a weak D match, TRBD2 (6 bases). Germline V gene data show CDR1 as SGHDN and CDR2 as FVKESK. The CDR3 contains 16 residues. CDR3 in DNA: TGTGCCAACAGCCAAGATTTGCGGGGACTCACAGATACGCAGTATTTT. Translating it yields CANSQDLRGLTDTQYF.

This chain joins TRBV9 and TRBJ1-6, with D possibly being TRBD1 (5 bases). V lost 0 bases, J lost 3 bases, and 7 bases lay in between. CDR3 length: 15 amino acids. CDR1 and CDR2 from the germline V gene are SGDLS and YYNGEE. CDR3 residues: CASSVAGNYNSPLHF. The CDR3 DNA sequence: TGTGCCAGCAGCGTAGCAGGGAACTATAATTCACCCCTCCACTTT.

A few counts support this clonotype. The junction differs from germline at one of its ends, possibly a read error. The rearrangement uses TRBV7-8 and TRBJ2-7; 7 bases align to TRBD1. The CDR3 length is 14 residues. Germline CDR1 is SGHVS and CDR2 is FQNEAQ. CDR3 sequence: CANSPRGNSYEQYF. The CDR3 nucleotides are TGTGCCAACAGCCCCAGGGGGAACTCCTACGAGCAGTACTTC.

The chain couples TRBV6-8 to TRBJ1-2; 7 nucleotides agree with TRBD1. There are 15 residues in the CDR3. V shed 7 bases, J shed 3 bases, and the junction held 11 bases outside the gene matches. Germline-derived CDR1 and CDR2 are MNHGY and SAAAGT. DNA of the CDR3: TGTGCCAGCACTGTGAACAGGGGTGTGGACTATGGCTACACCTTC. It is translated as CASTVNRGVDYGYTF.

This clonotype was found many times. The V gene is TRBV7-6, the J gene TRBJ2-1; 8 bases match TRBD2. CDR3 length: 16 amino acids. V gave up 2 bases and J gave up 4 bases; unmatched junction bases: 7. The V gene's germline CDR1 is SGHVS and CDR2 FNYEAQ. In nucleotides, the CDR3 is TGTGCCAGCAGCTTAAGGTTCGGGGGGGTATACAATGAGCAGTTCTTC. Translated, it gives CASSLRFGGVYNEQFF.

V and J are TRBV12-5 and TRBJ2-1; no clear D. Looked up from germline, CDR1 is LGHNT and CDR2 is FRNRAP. CDR3 length equals 15 residues. Trimming cost V 6 bases and J 2 bases, with 14 bases left between them. In DNA form, the CDR3 reads TGTGCTAGTGGCCCCCCGGCCGGAACCTACAATGAGCAGTTCTTC. Its protein product is CASGPPAGTYNEQFF.